The 17 T cell receptor beta chains below were found in one sample sequenced in a study of blood T cell repertoires in COVID-19. Produced via immunoSEQ multiplex PCR; TCRdb's table is partial and in-frame only. The profile shows 130,000 to 150,000 clones, roughly 87% of them singletons. The sequencing sample was made of peripheral blood. The receptors shown here come from a woman in her 50s with acute or convalescent COVID-19.

The chain couples TRBV5-1 to TRBJ1-2; 7 nucleotides match TRBD1. Germline V gene sequence: CDR1 SGHRS, CDR2 YFSETQ. CDR3 length: 14 residues. V lost 0 bases, J lost 3 bases, and 2 bases stayed unmatched. As DNA, the CDR3 is TGCGCCAGCAGCTTGGCCACAGGGGACTATGGCTACACCTTC. Translated: CASSLATGDYGYTF.

The chain links TRBV27 to TRBJ1-2; perhaps TRBD1 as D (6 bases). V was pared by 5 bases and J by 4 bases, with 14 bases between. Germline loops: CDR1 MNHEY, CDR2 SMNVEV (reference sequence). The CDR3 is made up of 14 amino acids. The DNA for the CDR3 is TGTGCCAGCAGTCCGCTGGACAGCCTCTATGGCTACACCTTC. Protein sequence: CASSPLDSLYGYTF.

V and J are TRBV6-5 and TRBJ1-2, with a possible D match to TRBD1 (6 bases). Between the trimmed V and J ends, which lost 4 bases and 1 base, there was a span of 10 bases. The CDR3 covers 14 residues. Germline CDR1 and CDR2: MNHEY and SVGAGI. CDR3 DNA sequence: TGTGCCAGCAGTTTGAACAGGGTTAACTATGGCTACACCTTC. This translates into CASSLNRVNYGYTF.

The CDR3: CASSIAGAETQYF. The CDR3 bases are TGTGCCAGTAGTATAGCGGGAGCAGAGACCCAGTACTTC. The gene calls are TRBV19 and TRBJ2-5; the D gene is possibly TRBD2 (6 bases). The CDR3 contains 13 residues. V shed 1 base and J shed 4 bases, with 7 bases lying between them. Germline V gives CDR1 LNHDA, CDR2 SQIVND (reference sequence).

The V gene is TRBV6-2 or TRBV6-3, the J gene TRBJ2-1; the match to TRBD2 covers 9 bases. Trimming removed 6 bases from V and 5 bases from J; junction bases left unmatched: 5. CDR3 length: 14 amino acids. Germline V gene sequence: CDR1 MNHEY, CDR2 SVGEGT. The CDR3, as DNA: TGTGCCAGCAGCGTAGCGGGAGTCCACAATGAGCAGTTCTTC. The encoded protein is CASSVAGVHNEQFF.

This sequence joins TRBV27 and TRBJ2-1; no definite D call. Trimming took 0 bases from V and 9 from J, leaving 3 bases between them. CDR1 is MNHEY, CDR2 SMNVEV, per germline (reference sequence). There are 11 residues in the CDR3. The CDR3 bases are TGTGCCAGCAGTTTATCGGCTGAGCAGTTCTTC. It specifies CASSLSAEQFF.

The rearrangement links TRBV5-1 to TRBJ2-1; 7 nucleotides line up with TRBD2. The junction had 9 bases not matched to a gene; V was cut back by 0 bases and J by 9 bases. This CDR3 contains 15 residues. The V gene's germline CDR1 is SGHRS and CDR2 YFSETQ. The CDR3, as DNA: TGCGCCAGCAGCTTGGGGCGGGGGTTCGGAGGTGAGCAGTTCTTC. This encodes CASSLGRGFGGEQFF.

The rearrangement links TRBV28 to TRBJ1-3; 8 bases agree with TRBD1. The CDR3 runs 17 residues. Trimming removed 5 bases from V and 4 bases from J; junction bases left unmatched: 13. CDR1 is MDHEN, CDR2 SYDVKM, per germline. The chain's CDR3 is CASSQFQGARRGNTIYF. Here the CDR3 DNA reads TGTGCCAGCAGTCAATTCCAGGGGGCGCGGAGAGGAAACACCATATATTTT.

This chain's CDR3 is CASSLSGTSGPYNEQFF. For the CDR3, the DNA is TGCGCCAGCAGCTTGTCCGGGACTAGCGGGCCATACAATGAGCAGTTCTTC. The rearrangement joins TRBV5-1 to TRBJ2-1, with TRBD2 matching 12 bases. The CDR3 has 17 amino acids. V trimming: 1 base; J trimming: 4 bases; junction bases outside the gene matches: 6. CDR1 is SGHRS, CDR2 YFSETQ, per germline.

The DNA for the CDR3 is TGCAGCGCCGGGGGACAGGCTGACACCGGGGAGCTGTTTTTT. Translated, it gives CSAGGQADTGELFF. The V and J genes are TRBV29-1 and TRBJ2-2; 8 nucleotides align to TRBD1. Germline CDR1 reads SQVTM; CDR2 reads ANQGSEA. The CDR3 spans 14 residues. J was trimmed by 3 bases and V by 7 bases; bases with no gene match: 7.

J is TRBJ2-2 and V is TRBV7-9, with 12 bases aligning to TRBD2. Germline V CDR1 and CDR2: SEHNR, FQNEAQ (reference sequence). The length of the CDR3 is 15 residues. With V trimmed by 5 bases and J by 4 bases, 2 bases remained unmatched. CDR3 sequence reads: CASSPSGGATGELFF. CDR3 in DNA: TGTGCCAGCAGCCCTAGCGGGGGGGCCACCGGGGAGCTGTTTTTT.

DNA of the CDR3: TGTGCCAGCAGGGGCGGGGGCACAGATACGCAGTATTTT. It translates to CASRGGGTDTQYF. This chain uses TRBV12-3 or TRBV12-4 with TRBJ2-3, with D perhaps TRBD2 (6 bases). The V end lost 6 bases, the J end lost 1 base, and 8 bases lay between the germline ends. CDR3 length: 13 residues.

V and J are TRBV29-1 and TRBJ1-3, with TRBD1 matching 8 bases. There are 14 residues in the CDR3. After removal of 6 bases from V and 3 bases from J, the junction contained 7 bases not matched to a gene. In germline, CDR1 is SQVTM, CDR2 ANQGSEA. The CDR3 bases are TGCAGCGTCGAGGACAGGGAGCTTGGAAACACCATATATTTT. Translated: CSVEDRELGNTIYF.

The chain uses TRBV3-1 (or the pseudogene TRBV3-2) and TRBJ1-2, with 8 bases fitting TRBD1. Per the germline V gene, CDR1 is LGHDT and CDR2 is YNNKEL (reference sequence). This CDR3 spans 14 amino acids. With 4 bases clipped from V and 4 bases from J, the junction kept 5 bases outside the gene matches. The CDR3 here is CASSPGQETYGYTF. The CDR3, as DNA: TGTGCCAGCAGCCCGGGACAGGAGACCTATGGCTACACCTTC.

The chain recombines TRBV4-1 with TRBJ1-5; TRBD1 aligns across 7 bases. Germline V lookup: CDR1 MGHRA, CDR2 YSYEKL. V dropped 3 bases and J dropped 4; count of bases not matched to a gene: 9. The CDR3 is 16 residues long. As DNA, the CDR3 is TGCGCCAGCAGCCAGGACCGGGACAGAGATAATCAGCCCCAGCATTTT. It encodes CASSQDRDRDNQPQHF.

The rearrangement uses TRBV19 and TRBJ1-5; no clear D gene. Germline V gene sequence: CDR1 LNHDA, CDR2 SQIVND (reference sequence). This CDR3 is built from 16 residues. V lost 2 bases, J lost 10 bases, and 21 bases lay in between. The CDR3 reads CASSISLSESQSPQHF. In DNA, the CDR3 is TGTGCCAGTAGTATATCCCTCAGCGAATCCCAATCCCCCCAGCATTTT. Variable domain in full (rest from reference TRBV19 and TRBJ1-5): DGGITQSPKYLFRKEGQNVTLSCEQNLNHDAMYWYRQDPGQGLRLIYYSQIVNDFQKGDIAEGYSVSREKKESFPLTVTSAQKNPTAFYLCASSISLSESQSPQHFGDGTRLSIL.

This clone was seen just once. The chain uses TRBV5-1 and TRBJ2-7; D is perhaps TRBD1 (5 bases). The V end lost 2 bases, the J end lost 7 bases, and 16 bases lay between the germline ends. Germline V gene sequence: CDR1 SGHRS, CDR2 YFSETQ. This CDR3 spans 14 amino acids. The DNA for the CDR3 is TGCGCCAGCAGCTTACTGGGCAGGGCGGAAGAGCAGTACTTC. It codes for CASSLLGRAEEQYF.